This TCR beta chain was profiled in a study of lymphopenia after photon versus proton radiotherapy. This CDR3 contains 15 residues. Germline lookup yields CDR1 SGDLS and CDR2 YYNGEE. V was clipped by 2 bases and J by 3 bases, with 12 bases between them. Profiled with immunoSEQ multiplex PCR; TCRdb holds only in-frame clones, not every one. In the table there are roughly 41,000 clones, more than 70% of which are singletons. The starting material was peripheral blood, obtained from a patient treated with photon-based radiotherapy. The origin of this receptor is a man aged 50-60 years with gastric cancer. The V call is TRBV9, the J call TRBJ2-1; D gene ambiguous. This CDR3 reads CASSVAQAIYNEQFF. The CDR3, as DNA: TGTGCCAGCAGCGTTGCGCAGGCGATCTACAATGAGCAGTTCTTC.